This T cell receptor beta chain was sequenced for a study of cytomegalovirus exposure and HLA in healthy donors. The wider study: The early release's HLA-typed donors yielded tens of millions of unique TCRs.

Comment on this clone: Its antigen is currently unknown.

Vbeta (60) and Jbeta (13) primers were used in the PCR. Produced via immunoSEQ multiplex PCR; TCRdb's table is partial and in-frame only. The profile shows approximately 220,000 clones, about 80% of them singletons. Study-wide results and limits: An ancestry cluster, one associated with Asian ancestry, reportedly showed fewer N-insertions than the 666-donor mean in a later analysis. The authors judged a highly shared variant cluster likely a sequencing artifact. Owing to their indistinguishability, certain V segments, notably TRBV6-2 and TRBV6-3, were excluded.

Looked up from germline, CDR1 is MDHEN and CDR2 is SYDVKM. CDR3 size: 16 residues. The V gene end was trimmed by 4 bases and the J gene end by 2 bases; junction bases not matched to a gene: 5. Sequenced: PBMCs. V gene TRBV28 combines with J gene TRBJ2-5; 12 positions agree with TRBD2. This TCR was recovered from a male donor in good health and CMV-seronegative. DNA of the CDR3: TGTGCCAGCAGTTCTTCCGGGACTAGCGGGCAAGAGACCCAGTACTTC. Amino acids: CASSSSGTSGQETQYF.